This T cell receptor (beta chain) was obtained from a study of monozygotic twins with inflammatory bowel disease. Broader study findings: Differing immunosuppressive treatments may have added variability to patient repertoires.

Germline CDR1 reads MGHRA; CDR2 reads YSYEKL. This CDR3 comprises 13 residues. The UMIs carried a 6-nucleotide sample barcode, and they were added by template switching. Reanalyzing the 5' RACE reads, TCRdb keeps one entry per CDR3 protein, without DNA. The sample totals about 210,000 distinct CDR3 sequences; its top ten clones hold around 7.6%. Every single donor had a roughly 2.5 ml blood sample drawn. On this clonotype itself: Its matching antigen is unknown.

The chain combines TRBV4-1 with TRBJ2-1; TCRdb calls TRBD1, which cannot be checked without DNA. The sequencing sample was made of blood. The clonotype comes from a human donor with ulcerative colitis or Crohn's disease, or a healthy co-twin of an affected twin (not recorded which). The CDR3 here is CASSRGQGHEQFF.